This TCR beta chain was retrieved from a study of T cells after yellow fever vaccination. Study information: For low cell numbers, libraries were made with SMART-Seq v4 Ultra Low Input. The study, taken as a whole, reports: A minor fraction of clonotypes spanned both CD4 and CD8 compartments. The booster saw the reappearance of most primary-vaccination clones (about 95% CD4, around 90% CD8).

CDR1 and CDR2 from the germline V gene are SGHTA and FQGTGA. The germline V and J ends were trimmed by 4 bases and 4 bases, with 10 bases remaining between them. The CDR3 has 14 residues. This clonotype was seen repeatedly, ten times or more. The antigen remains undetermined. Making TCR cDNA involved 5'RACE template switching, which added UMIs and a universal primer site. TCRdb reanalysed the 5' RACE reads using MiXCR and keeps one entry per CDR3 protein. The table has around 72,000 distinct CDR3 sequences, around 7.9% seen once. The starting material was CD8+ T cells sorted from PBMCs, obtained around 10 days after the first yellow fever vaccination. V usage is TRBV7-3 and J usage is TRBJ2-2; D gene unclear. The receptor comes from a man younger than 35 who received the YFV17D yellow fever vaccine. For the CDR3, the DNA is TGTGCCAGCAGCTGGACCCCCCCCACCGGGGAGCTGTTTTTT. It codes for CASSWTPPTGELFF.